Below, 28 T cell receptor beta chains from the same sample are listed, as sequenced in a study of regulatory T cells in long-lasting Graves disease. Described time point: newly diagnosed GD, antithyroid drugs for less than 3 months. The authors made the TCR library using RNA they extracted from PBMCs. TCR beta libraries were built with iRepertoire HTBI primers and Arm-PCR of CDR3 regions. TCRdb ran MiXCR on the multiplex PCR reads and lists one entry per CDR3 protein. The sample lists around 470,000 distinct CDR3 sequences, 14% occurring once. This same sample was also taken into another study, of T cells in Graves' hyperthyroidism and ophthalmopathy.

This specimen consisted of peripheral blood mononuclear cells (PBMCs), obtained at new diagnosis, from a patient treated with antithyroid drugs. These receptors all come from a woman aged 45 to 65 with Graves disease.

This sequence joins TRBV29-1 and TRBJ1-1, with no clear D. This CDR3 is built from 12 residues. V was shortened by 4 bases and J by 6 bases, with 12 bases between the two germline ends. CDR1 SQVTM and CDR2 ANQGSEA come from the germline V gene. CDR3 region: CSVVHGPAEAFF. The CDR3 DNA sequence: TGCAGCGTTGTCCATGGGCCGGCTGAAGCTTTCTTT.

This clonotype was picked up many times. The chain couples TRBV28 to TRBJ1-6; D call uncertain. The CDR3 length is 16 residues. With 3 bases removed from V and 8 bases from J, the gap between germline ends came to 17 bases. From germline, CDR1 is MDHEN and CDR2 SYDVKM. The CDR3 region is CASSFSTLRGDSPLHF. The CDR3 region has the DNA TGTGCCAGCAGTTTTAGCACGCTCCGTGGGGATTCACCCCTCCACTTT.

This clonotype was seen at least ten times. In nucleotides, the CDR3 is TGTGCCAGCAGCCAAGGGGCAGGGGGTCCCTACGAGCAGTACTTC. Protein product: CASSQGAGGPYEQYF. V is TRBV3-1 and J is TRBJ2-7, with TRBD1 identical over 7 bases. V shed 1 base, J shed 2 bases, and the junction held 5 bases outside the gene matches. This CDR3 contains 15 residues. Germline CDR1 LGHDT, CDR2 YNNKEL (reference sequence).

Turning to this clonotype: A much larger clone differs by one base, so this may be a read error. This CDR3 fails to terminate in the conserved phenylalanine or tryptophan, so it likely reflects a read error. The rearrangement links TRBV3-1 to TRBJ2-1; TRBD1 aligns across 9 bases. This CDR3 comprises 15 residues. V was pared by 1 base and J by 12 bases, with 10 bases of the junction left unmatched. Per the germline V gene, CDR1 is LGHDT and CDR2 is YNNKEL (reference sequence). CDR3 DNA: TGTGCCAGCAGCCAAGTAGTCGGACAGGGGTCCGGGCAGTTCCTC. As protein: CASSQVVGQGSGQFL.

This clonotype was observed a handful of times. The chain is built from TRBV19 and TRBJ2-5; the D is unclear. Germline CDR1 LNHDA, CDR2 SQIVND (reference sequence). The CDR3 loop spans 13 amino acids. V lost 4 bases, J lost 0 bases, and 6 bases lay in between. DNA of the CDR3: TGTGCCAGTAGTAGGGTTAACCAAGAGACCCAGTACTTC. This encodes CASSRVNQETQYF.

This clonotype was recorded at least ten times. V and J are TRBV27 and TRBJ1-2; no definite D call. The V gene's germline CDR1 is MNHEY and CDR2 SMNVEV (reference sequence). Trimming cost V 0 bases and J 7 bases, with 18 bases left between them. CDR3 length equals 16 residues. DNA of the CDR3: TGTGCCAGCAGTTTATCGTGGCAGCCAAGTTCTGGTGGCTACACCTTC. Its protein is CASSLSWQPSSGGYTF.

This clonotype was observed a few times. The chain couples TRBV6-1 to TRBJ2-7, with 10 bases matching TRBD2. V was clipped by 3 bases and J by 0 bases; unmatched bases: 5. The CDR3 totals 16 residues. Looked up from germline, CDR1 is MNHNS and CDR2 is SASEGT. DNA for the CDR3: TGTGCCAGCAGTGAGCCTACTAGCGGGGCCTCCTACGAGCAGTACTTC. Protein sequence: CASSEPTSGASYEQYF.

The CDR3 here is CASSRLRGTTEKLFF. CDR3 bases: TGCGCCAGCAGCCGGTTGAGGGGGACTACAGAAAAACTGTTTTTT. The V gene is TRBV10-2, the J gene TRBJ1-4; TRBD1 might be the D (6 bases). The CDR3 spans 15 residues. V lost 6 bases and J lost 8, with 19 bases in between. Germline V CDR1 and CDR2: WSHSY, SAAADI.

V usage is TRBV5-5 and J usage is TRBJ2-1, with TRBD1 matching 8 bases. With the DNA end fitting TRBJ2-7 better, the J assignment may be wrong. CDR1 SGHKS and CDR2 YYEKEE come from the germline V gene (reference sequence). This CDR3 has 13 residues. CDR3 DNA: TGTGCCAGCAGCTTGGCAGGGGGCACTGAGCAGTACTTC. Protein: CASSLAGGTEQYF.

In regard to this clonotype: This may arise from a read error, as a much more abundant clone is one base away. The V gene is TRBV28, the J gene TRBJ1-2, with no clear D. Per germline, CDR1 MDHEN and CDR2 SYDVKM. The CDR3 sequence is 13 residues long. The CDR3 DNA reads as TGTGCCAGCAGGATACAAGGGAACTATGGCTACGCCTTC. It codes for CASRIQGNYGYAF.

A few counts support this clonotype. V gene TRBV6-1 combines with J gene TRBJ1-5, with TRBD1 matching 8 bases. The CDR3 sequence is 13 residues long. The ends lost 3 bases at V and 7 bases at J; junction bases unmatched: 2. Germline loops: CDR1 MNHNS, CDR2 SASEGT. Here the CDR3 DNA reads TGTGCCAGCAGTGACAGGGGGCGGCAGCCCCAGCATTTT. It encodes CASSDRGRQPQHF.

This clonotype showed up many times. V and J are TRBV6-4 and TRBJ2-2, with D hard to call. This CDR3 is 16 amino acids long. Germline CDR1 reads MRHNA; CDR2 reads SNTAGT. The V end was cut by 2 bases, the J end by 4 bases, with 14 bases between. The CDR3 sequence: CASSDSKAGPTGELFF. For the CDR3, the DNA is TGTGCCAGCAGTGACAGTAAGGCTGGACCCACCGGGGAGCTGTTTTTT.

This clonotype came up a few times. The DNA for the CDR3 is TGTGCCAGCAGCGTAGGCGGGATTGGCTCCTACGAGCAGTACTTC. Translation gives CASSVGGIGSYEQYF. J is TRBJ2-7 and V is TRBV9; a weak D match, TRBD2 (6 bases). Germline V gene lookup returns CDR1 SGDLS and CDR2 YYNGEE. The V gene lost 0 bases and the J gene lost 0 bases, with 10 bases spanning the gap. The CDR3 spans 15 residues.

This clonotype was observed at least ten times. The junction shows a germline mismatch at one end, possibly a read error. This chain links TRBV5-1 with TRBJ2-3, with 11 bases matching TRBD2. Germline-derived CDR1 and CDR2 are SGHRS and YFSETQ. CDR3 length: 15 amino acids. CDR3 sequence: CASSTPGLAADTQYF. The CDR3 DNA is TGTGCCAGCAGCACACCGGGACTAGCGGCAGATACGCAGTATTTT.

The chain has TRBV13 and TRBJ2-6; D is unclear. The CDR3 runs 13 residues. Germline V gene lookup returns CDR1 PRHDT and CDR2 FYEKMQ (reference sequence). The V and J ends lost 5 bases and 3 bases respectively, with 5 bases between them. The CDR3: CASSAVGANVLTF. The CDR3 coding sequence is TGTGCCAGCAGCGCCGTTGGGGCCAACGTCCTGACTTTC.

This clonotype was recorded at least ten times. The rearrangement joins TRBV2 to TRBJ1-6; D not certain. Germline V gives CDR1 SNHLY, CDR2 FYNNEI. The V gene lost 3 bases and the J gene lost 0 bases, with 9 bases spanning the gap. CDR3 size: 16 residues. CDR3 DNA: TGTGCCAGCAGTGAGGACGCACTCTCCTATAATTCACCCCTCCACTTT. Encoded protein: CASSEDALSYNSPLHF.

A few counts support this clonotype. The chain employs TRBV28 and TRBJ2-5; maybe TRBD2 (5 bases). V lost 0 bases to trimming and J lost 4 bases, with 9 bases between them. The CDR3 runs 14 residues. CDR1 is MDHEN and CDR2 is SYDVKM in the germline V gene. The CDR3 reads CASSLWGEGETQYF. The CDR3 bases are TGTGCCAGCAGTTTATGGGGTGAGGGAGAGACCCAGTACTTC.

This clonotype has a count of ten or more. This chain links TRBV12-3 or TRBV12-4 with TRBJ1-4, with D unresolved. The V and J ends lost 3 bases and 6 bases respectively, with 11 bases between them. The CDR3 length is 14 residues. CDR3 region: CASSLAGGHEKLFF. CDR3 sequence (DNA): TGTGCCAGCAGTTTGGCAGGCGGTCATGAAAAACTGTTTTTT.

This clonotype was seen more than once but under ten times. CDR3 in amino acids: CASSLDGGTSGRLFGADTQYF. The CDR3, as DNA: TGTGCCAGCAGCTTAGATGGGGGGACTAGCGGGAGGTTGTTCGGCGCAGATACGCAGTATTTT. The rearrangement joins TRBV7-8 to TRBJ2-3; TRBD2 matches at 15 bases. V shed 1 base, J shed 4 bases, and the junction held 15 bases outside the gene matches. CDR1 is SGHVS, CDR2 FQNEAQ, per germline. The CDR3 spans 21 residues.

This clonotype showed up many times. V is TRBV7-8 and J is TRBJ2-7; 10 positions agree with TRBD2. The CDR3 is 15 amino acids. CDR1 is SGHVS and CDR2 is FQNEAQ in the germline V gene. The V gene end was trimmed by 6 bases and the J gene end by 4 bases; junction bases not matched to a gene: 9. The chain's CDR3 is CASSSRLAGLYEQYF. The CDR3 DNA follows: TGTGCCAGCAGTTCAAGACTAGCGGGCCTTTACGAGCAGTACTTC.

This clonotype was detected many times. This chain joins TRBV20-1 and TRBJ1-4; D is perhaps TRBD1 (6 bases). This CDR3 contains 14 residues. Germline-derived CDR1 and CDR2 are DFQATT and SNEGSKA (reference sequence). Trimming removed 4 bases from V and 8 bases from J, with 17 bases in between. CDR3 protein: CSAKPFDRTEKLFF. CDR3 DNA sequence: TGCAGTGCTAAGCCCTTTGACAGGACGGAAAAACTGTTTTTT.

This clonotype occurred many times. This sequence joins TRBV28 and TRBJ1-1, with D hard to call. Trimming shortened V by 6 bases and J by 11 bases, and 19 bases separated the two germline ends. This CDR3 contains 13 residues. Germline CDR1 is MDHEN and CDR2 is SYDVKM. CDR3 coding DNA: TGTGCCAGCAGCCTGGTCCGTTGGGGATCGGCTTTCTTT. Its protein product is CASSLVRWGSAFF.

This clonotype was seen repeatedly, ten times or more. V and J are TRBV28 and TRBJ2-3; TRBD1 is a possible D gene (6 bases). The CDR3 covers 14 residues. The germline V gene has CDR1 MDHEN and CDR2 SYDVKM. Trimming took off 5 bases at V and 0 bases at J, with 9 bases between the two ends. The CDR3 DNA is TGTGCCAGCAGTGAGACAGGTAGCACAGATACGCAGTATTTT. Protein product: CASSETGSTDTQYF.

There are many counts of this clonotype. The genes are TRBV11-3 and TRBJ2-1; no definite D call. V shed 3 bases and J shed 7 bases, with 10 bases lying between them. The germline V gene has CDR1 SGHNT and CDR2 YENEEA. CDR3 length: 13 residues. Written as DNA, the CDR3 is TGTGCCAGCAGCTTGGGTTATGGTAATGAGCAGTTCTTC. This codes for CASSLGYGNEQFF.

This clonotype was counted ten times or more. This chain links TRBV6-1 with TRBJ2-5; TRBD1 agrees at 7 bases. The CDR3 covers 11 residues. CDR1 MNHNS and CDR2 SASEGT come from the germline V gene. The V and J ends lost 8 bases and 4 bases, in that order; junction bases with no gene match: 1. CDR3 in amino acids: CASWDRETQYF. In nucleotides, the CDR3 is TGTGCCAGCTGGGACAGAGAGACCCAGTACTTC.

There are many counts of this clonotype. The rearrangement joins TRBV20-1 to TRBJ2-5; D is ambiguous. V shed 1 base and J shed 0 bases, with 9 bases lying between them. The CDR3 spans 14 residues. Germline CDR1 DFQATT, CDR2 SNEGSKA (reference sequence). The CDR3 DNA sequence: TGCAGTGCTAGAGGACAAAAAGACCAAGAGACCCAGTACTTC. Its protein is CSARGQKDQETQYF.

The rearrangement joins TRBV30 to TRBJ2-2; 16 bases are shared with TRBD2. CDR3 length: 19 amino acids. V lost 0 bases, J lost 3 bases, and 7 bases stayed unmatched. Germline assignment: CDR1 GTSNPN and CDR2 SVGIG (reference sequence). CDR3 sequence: CAWSVPGTSGRAYTGELFF. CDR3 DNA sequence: TGTGCCTGGAGTGTCCCCGGGACTAGCGGGAGGGCTTACACCGGGGAGCTGTTTTTT.

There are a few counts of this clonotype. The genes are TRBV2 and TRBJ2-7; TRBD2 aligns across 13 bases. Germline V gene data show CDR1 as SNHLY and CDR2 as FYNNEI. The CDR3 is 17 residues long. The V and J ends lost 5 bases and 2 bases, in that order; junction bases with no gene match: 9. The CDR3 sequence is CASSQDSGTSGTYEQYF. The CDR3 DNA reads TGTGCCAGCAGTCAGGACAGCGGGACTAGCGGGACCTACGAGCAGTACTTC.